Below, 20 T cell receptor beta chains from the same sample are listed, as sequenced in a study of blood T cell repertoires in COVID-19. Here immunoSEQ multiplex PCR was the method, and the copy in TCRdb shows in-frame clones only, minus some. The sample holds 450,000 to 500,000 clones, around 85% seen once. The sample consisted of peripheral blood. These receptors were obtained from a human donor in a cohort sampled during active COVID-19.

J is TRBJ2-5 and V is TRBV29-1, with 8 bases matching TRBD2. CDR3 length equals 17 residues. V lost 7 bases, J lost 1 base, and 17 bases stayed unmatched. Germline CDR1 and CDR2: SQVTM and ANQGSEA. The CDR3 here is CSALLAEGEGSQETQYF. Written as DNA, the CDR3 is TGCAGCGCCCTACTAGCGGAGGGGGAGGGGTCCCAAGAGACCCAGTACTTC.

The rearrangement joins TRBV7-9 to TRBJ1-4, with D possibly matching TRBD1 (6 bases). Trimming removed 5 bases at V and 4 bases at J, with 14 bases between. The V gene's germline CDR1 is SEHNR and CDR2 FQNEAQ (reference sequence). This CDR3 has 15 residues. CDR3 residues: CASSTLTGYNEKLFF. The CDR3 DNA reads TGTGCCAGCAGCACGTTGACAGGTTATAATGAAAAACTGTTTTTT.

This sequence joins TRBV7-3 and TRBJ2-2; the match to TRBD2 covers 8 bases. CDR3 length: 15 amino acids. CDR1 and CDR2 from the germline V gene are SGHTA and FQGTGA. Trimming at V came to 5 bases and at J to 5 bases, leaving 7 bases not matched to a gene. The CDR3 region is CASSARASGTGELFF. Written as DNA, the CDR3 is TGTGCCAGCAGCGCCAGGGCTAGCGGGACCGGGGAGCTGTTTTTT.

The CDR3 DNA is TGTGCCAGCATCCCCGTCCGGGAGGGAGGAGAGACCCAGTACTTC. Amino acid sequence: CASIPVREGGETQYF. This rearrangement joins TRBV6-5 to TRBJ2-5, with 8 positions matching TRBD2. With 7 bases clipped from V and 4 bases from J, the junction kept 11 bases outside the gene matches. Germline CDR1 MNHEY, CDR2 SVGAGI. This CDR3 is built from 15 residues.

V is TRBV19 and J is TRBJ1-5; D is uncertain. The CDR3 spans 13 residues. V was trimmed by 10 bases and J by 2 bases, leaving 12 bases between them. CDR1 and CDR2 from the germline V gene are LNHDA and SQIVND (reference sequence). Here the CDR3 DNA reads TGTGCCACCCAGAGGGATCGCAATCAGCCCCAGCATTTT. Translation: CATQRDRNQPQHF. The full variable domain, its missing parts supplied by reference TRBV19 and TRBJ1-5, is DGGITQSPKYLFRKEGQNVTLSCEQNLNHDAMYWYRQDPGQGLRLIYYSQIVNDFQKGDIAEGYSVSREKKESFPLTVTSAQKNPTAFYLCATQRDRNQPQHFGDGTRLSIL.

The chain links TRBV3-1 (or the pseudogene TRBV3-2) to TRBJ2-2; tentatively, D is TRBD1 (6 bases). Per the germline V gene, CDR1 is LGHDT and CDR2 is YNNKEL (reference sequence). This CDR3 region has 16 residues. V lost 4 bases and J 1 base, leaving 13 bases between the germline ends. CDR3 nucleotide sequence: TGTGCCAGCAGCCCCCCCCTAGGGGGGAACACCGGGGAGCTGTTTTTT. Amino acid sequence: CASSPPLGGNTGELFF.

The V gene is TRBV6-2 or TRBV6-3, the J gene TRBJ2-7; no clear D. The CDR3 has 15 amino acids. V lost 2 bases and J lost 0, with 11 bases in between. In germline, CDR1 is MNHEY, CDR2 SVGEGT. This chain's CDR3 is CASSYHVQISYEQYF. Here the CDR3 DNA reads TGTGCCAGCAGTTACCACGTACAGATCTCCTACGAGCAGTACTTC.

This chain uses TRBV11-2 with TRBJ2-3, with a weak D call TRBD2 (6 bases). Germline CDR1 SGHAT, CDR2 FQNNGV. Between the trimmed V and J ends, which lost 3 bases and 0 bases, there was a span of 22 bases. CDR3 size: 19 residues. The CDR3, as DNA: TGTGCCAGCAGCTTGAGTAGAGTTTGGCGGGATGACAGCACAGATACGCAGTATTTT. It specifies CASSLSRVWRDDSTDTQYF.

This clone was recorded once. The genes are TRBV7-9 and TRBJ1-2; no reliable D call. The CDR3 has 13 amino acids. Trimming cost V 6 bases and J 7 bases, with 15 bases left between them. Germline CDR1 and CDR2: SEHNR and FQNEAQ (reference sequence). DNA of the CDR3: TGTGCCAGCAGTATGGGGAGCGTTGGTGGCTACACCTTC. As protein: CASSMGSVGGYTF.

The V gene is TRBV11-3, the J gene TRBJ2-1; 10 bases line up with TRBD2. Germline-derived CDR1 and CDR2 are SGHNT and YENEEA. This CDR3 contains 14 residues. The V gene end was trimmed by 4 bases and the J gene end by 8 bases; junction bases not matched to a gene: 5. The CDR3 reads CASSSSGSWDEQFF. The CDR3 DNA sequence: TGTGCCAGCAGCTCTAGCGGGAGTTGGGATGAGCAGTTCTTC.

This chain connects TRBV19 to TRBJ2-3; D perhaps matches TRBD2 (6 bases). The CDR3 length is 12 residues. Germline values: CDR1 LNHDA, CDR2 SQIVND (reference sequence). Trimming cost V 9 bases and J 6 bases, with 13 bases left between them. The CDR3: CASGDGGDTQYF. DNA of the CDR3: TGTGCCAGCGGAGATGGGGGGGATACGCAGTATTTT.

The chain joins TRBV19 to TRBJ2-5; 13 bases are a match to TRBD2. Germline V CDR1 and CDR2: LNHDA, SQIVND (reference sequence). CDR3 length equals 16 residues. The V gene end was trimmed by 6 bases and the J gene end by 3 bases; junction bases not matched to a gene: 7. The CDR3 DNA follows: TGTGCCAGTAGGCCTCGGACTAGCGGGAGAAAAGAGACCCAGTACTTC. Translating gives CASRPRTSGRKETQYF.

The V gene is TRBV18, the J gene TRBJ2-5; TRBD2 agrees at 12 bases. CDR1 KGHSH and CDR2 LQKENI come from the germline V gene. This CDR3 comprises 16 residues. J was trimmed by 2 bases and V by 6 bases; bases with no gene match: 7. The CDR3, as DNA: TGTGCCAGCTCGAAGCTAGCGGGAGGGAAACAAGAGACCCAGTACTTC. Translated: CASSKLAGGKQETQYF. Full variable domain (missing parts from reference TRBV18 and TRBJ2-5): NAGVMQNPRHLVRRRGQEARLRCSPMKGHSHVYWYRQLPEEGLKFMVYLQKENIIDESGMPKERFSAEFPKEGPSILRIQQVVRGDSAAYFCASSKLAGGKQETQYFGPGTRLLVL.

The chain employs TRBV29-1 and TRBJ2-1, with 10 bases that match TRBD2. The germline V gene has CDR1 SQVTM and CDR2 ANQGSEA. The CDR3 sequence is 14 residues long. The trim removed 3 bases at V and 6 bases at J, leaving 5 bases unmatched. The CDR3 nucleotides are TGCAGCGTTGACACTAGCGGGGTGTTCAATGAGCAGTTCTTC. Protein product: CSVDTSGVFNEQFF.

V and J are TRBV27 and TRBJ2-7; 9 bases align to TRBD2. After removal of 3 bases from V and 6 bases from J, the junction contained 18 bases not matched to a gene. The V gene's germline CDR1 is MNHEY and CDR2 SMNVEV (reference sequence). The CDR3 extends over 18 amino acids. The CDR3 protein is CASSFWDSSTGLALEQYF. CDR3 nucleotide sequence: TGTGCCAGCAGTTTTTGGGACTCATCGACGGGACTAGCCCTCGAGCAGTACTTC.

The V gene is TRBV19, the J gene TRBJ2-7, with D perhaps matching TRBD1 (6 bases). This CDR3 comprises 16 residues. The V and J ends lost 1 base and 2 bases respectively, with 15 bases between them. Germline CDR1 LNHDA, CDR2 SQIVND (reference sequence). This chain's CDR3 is CASSIGRDRSTYEQYF. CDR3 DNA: TGTGCCAGTAGTATAGGACGAGACAGGTCTACCTACGAGCAGTACTTC.

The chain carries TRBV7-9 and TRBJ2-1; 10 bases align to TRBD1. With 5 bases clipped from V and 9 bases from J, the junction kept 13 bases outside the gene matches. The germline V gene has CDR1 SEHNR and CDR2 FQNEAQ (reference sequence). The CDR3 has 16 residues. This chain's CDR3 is CASSHVLGQGSSEQFF. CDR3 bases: TGTGCCAGCAGCCACGTCCTGGGACAGGGGTCGAGTGAGCAGTTCTTC. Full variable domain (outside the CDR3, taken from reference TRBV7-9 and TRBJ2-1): DTGVSQNPRHKITKRGQNVTFRCDPISEHNRLYWYRQTLGQGPEFLTYFQNEAQLEKSRLLSDRFSAERPKGSFSTLEIQRTEQGDSAMYLCASSHVLGQGSSEQFFGPGTRLTVL.

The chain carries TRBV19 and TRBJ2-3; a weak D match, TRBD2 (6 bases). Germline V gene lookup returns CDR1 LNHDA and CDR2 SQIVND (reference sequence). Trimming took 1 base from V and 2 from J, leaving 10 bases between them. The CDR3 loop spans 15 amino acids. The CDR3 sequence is CASSIGAGTTDTQYF. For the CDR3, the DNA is TGTGCCAGTAGTATAGGGGCGGGGACCACAGATACGCAGTATTTT.

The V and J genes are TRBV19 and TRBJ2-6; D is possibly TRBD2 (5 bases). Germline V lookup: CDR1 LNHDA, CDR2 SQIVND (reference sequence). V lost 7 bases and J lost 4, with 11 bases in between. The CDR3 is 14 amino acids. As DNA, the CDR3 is TGTGCCAGTATGCCGAGGGCCGGGGCCAACGTCCTGACTTTC. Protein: CASMPRAGANVLTF. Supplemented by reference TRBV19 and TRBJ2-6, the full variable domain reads DGGITQSPKYLFRKEGQNVTLSCEQNLNHDAMYWYRQDPGQGLRLIYYSQIVNDFQKGDIAEGYSVSREKKESFPLTVTSAQKNPTAFYLCASMPRAGANVLTFGAGSRLTVL.

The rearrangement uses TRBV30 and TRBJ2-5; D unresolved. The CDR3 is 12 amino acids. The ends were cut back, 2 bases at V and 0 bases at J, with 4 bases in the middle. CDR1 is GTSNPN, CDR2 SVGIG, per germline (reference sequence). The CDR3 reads CAWSRDQETQYF. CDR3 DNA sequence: TGTGCCTGGAGTCGGGACCAAGAGACCCAGTACTTC.